The clone carrying this T cell receptor beta chain has only one observation. This specimen belongs to a study of OX40 agonist ivuxolimab in advanced cancers. The method was immunoSEQ multiplex PCR; TCRdb's version includes in-frame clones alone and lacks a portion of them. The sample yields 57,000 or so clones, about 93% seen once. The sequence derives from an adult with an advanced solid tumor such as melanoma, head and neck, liver or kidney cancer. This material consisted of CD4+ or CD8+ T cells sorted from blood, taken in a trial of the OX40 agonist ivuxolimab.

CDR3: CASSSYNRGSAPGELFF. CDR3 bases: TGTGCCAGCAGTTCCTACAACAGGGGCTCCGCGCCCGGGGAGCTGTTTTTT. This rearrangement joins TRBV28 to TRBJ2-2; 7 bases align to TRBD1. CDR1 is MDHEN, CDR2 SYDVKM, per germline. Trimming cost V 4 bases and J 6 bases; bases outside gene matches: 14. CDR3 size: 17 residues. The variable domain in full, with the rest retrieved from reference TRBV28 and TRBJ2-2, is DVKVTQSSRYLVKRTGEKVFLECVQDMDHENMFWYRQDPGLGLRLIYFSYDVKMKEKGDIPEGYSVSREKKERFSLILESASTNQTSMYLCASSSYNRGSAPGELFFGEGSRLTVL.